These T cell receptor beta chains were read from a single sample in a study of blood T cell repertoires in COVID-19. The assay was immunoSEQ multiplex PCR, and TCRdb's table has in-frame clones only and misses some. This table holds some 200,000 clones, about four fifths found once. The sequencing sample was made of peripheral blood. The source of these receptors is a woman aged 80 or over with COVID-19, enrolled during active disease. The CDR3 runs from the conserved cysteine through the conserved F or W. D genes are given only for firm matches. Only some rows state a clone size, as once, few, many or a class for expanded clones.

abundance	v_gene	j_gene	d_gene	CDR3aa	CDR3nt
few	TRBV28	TRBJ1-5	.	CASSLRISGNQPQHF	TGTGCCAGCAGTTTAAGAATTTCGGGGAATCAGCCCCAGCATTTT
.	TRBV5-1	TRBJ2-7	TRBD1	CASSGTGFGYEQYF	TGCGCCAGCAGCGGGACAGGGTTTGGGTACGAGCAGTACTTC
.	TRBV9	TRBJ1-2	.	CASSVDLSLTF	TGTGCCAGCAGCGTAGACCTATCCCTTACCTTC
.	TRBV28	TRBJ1-2	TRBD1	CASSSGTEISNYGYTF	TGTGCCAGCAGCTCCGGGACAGAGATCTCTAACTATGGCTACACCTTC
few	TRBV4-2	TRBJ1-4	.	CASSRQVVNEKLFF	TGTGCCAGCAGCCGACAGGTAGTTAATGAAAAACTGTTTTTT
.	TRBV28	TRBJ1-5	.	CASSLSGDLTQPQHF	TGTGCCAGCAGTTTATCAGGGGATCTTACTCAGCCCCAGCATTTT
.	TRBV11-2	TRBJ2-1	.	CASSLGSLTYNEQFF	TGTGCCAGCAGCTTAGGCAGTTTAACCTACAATGAGCAGTTCTTC
.	TRBV4-1	TRBJ2-3	.	CASSRTLGALADTQYF	TGCGCCAGCAGCCGAACCTTGGGGGCTTTGGCAGATACGCAGTATTTT
.	TRBV10-3	TRBJ1-5	TRBD1	CAISESTGIQPQHF	TGTGCCATCAGTGAGTCGACAGGGATTCAGCCCCAGCATTTT
.	TRBV4-1	TRBJ2-2	.	CASSQVNGQVVTGELFF	TGCGCCAGCAGCCAAGTGAATGGCCAGGTAGTCACCGGGGAGCTGTTTTTT
.	TRBV5-1	TRBJ2-3	TRBD2	CASSLTGTSGRQPRATQYF	TGCGCCAGCAGCTTAACCGGGACTAGCGGGAGACAACCCCGAGCTACGCAGTATTTT
.	TRBV2	TRBJ1-1	.	CASSWTAGEAFF	TGTGCCAGCAGCTGGACAGCCGGGGAGGCTTTCTTT
.	TRBV9	TRBJ1-5	TRBD1	CASSGGQGKICNQPQHF	TGTGCCAGCAGCGGGGGACAGGGGAAGATTTGCAATCAGCCCCAGCATTTT
.	TRBV6-2/TRBV6-3	TRBJ2-3	.	CASSRLLTDTQYF	TGTGCCAGCAGCCGACTACTCACAGATACGCAGTATTTT
.	TRBV5-1	TRBJ2-1	TRBD2	CASDSGGTHNEQFF	TGCGCCAGCGACTCGGGAGGGACTCACAATGAGCAGTTCTTC
few	TRBV29-1	TRBJ1-1	.	CSVVGEMNTEAFF	TGCAGCGTTGTCGGGGAGATGAACACTGAAGCTTTCTTT
.	TRBV6-5	TRBJ2-7	TRBD1	CASSSGQGISYEQYF	TGTGCCAGCAGTTCGGGACAGGGCATCTCCTACGAGCAGTACTTC
.	TRBV3-1/TRBV3-2	TRBJ1-1	.	CASSQDAGNLIEAFF	TGTGCCAGCAGCCAAGATGCCGGTAATCTGATTGAAGCTTTCTTT
.	TRBV10-3	TRBJ1-4	.	CAISGRIEEKLFF	TGTGCCATCAGTGGTAGAATAGAGGAAAAACTGTTTTTT
.	TRBV3-1/TRBV3-2	TRBJ2-1	.	CASSHGLEQFF	TGTGCCAGCAGCCATGGACTCGAGCAGTTCTTC
.	TRBV19	TRBJ2-1	.	CASSRLGGGYNEQFF	TGTGCCAGTAGTCGCTTAGGGGGGGGCTACAATGAGCAGTTCTTC